This TCR beta chain was identified during a study of response to subunit inactivated influenza vaccine. General study findings and limits: The authors offered the suggestion that each seasonal influenza vaccination recruits few new T cells.

The CDR3 contains 15 residues. The germline V gene has CDR1 DFQATT and CDR2 SNEGSKA (reference sequence). V lost 3 bases to trimming and J lost 1 base, with 16 bases between them. With regard to this clonotype: The antigen is not known.

TCRdb reprocessed the RT-PCR reads with MiXCR, giving one entry per CDR3 protein. This table holds some 520,000 distinct CDR3 sequences, more than 15% found once. This chain uses TRBV20-1 with TRBJ2-7; tentatively, D is TRBD2 (6 bases). The sample here was CD4+ T cells sorted from PBMCs, taken around 25 months after vaccination. The source is a man aged 50-75 years who received an inactivated influenza vaccine. The CDR3 region has the DNA TGCAGTGCTAGCGTTGGTTTGGGACTTTCCTACGAGCAGTACTTC. Translated: CSASVGLGLSYEQYF.